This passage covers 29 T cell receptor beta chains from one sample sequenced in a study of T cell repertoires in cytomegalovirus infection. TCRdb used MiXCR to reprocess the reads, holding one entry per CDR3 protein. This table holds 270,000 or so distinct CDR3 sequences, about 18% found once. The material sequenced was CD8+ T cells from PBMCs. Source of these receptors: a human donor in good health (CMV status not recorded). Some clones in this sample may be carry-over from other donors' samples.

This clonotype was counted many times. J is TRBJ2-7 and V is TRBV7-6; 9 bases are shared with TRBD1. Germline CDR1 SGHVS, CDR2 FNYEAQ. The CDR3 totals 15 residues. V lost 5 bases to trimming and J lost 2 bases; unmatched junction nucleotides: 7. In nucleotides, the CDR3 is TGTGCCAGCAGCCAGGGACAGGGTGTCACCTACGAGCAGTACTTC. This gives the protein CASSQGQGVTYEQYF. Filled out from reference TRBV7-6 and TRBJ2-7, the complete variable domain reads GAGVSQSPRYKVTKRGQDVALRCDPISGHVSLYWYRQALGQGPEFLTYFNYEAQQDKSGLPNDRFSAERPEGSISTLTIQRTEQRDSAMYRCASSQGQGVTYEQYFGPGTRLTVT.

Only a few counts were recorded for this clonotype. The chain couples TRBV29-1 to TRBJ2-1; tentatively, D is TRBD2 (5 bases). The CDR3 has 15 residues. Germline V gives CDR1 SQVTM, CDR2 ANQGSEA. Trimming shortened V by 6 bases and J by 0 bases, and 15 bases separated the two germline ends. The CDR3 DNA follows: TGCAGCGTAAACAGACTGGGGAGCTCCTACAATGAGCAGTTCTTC. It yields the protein CSVNRLGSSYNEQFF.

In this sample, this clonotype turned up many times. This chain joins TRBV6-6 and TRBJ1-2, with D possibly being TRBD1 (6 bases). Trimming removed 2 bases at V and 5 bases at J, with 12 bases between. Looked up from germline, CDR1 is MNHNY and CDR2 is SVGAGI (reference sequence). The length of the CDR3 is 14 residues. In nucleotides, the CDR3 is TGTGCCAGCAGTTACGGCAGGGGTGGTTATGGCTACACCTTC. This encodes CASSYGRGGYGYTF.

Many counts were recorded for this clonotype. CDR3 sequence reads: CASSSSWGADNEQFF. In DNA, the CDR3 is TGTGCCAGCAGTAGTTCGTGGGGGGCGGACAATGAGCAGTTCTTC. V and J are TRBV6-2 or TRBV6-3 and TRBJ2-1; D may correspond to TRBD1 or TRBD2 (6 bases each). Germline CDR1 and CDR2: MNHEY and SVGEGT. This CDR3 has 15 amino acids. V lost 5 bases and J lost 5, with 16 bases in between.

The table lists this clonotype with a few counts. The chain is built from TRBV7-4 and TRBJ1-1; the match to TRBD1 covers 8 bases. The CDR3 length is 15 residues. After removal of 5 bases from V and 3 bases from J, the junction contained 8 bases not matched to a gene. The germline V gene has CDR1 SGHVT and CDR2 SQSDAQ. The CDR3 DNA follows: TGTGCCAGCAGCGCGACCAGGGGGCTTGACACTGAAGCTTTCTTT. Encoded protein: CASSATRGLDTEAFF.

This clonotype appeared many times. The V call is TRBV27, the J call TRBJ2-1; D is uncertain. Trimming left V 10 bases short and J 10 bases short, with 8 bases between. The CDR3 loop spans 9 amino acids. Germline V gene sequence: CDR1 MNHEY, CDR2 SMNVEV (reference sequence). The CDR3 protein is CANLTEQFF. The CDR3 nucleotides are TGTGCCAACCTGACAGAGCAGTTCTTC.

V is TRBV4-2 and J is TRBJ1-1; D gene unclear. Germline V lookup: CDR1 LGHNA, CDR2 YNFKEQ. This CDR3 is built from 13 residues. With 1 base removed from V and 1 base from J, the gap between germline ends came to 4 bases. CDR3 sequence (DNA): TGTGCCAGCAGCCAAGCGGGGAACACTGAAGCTTTCTTT. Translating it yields CASSQAGNTEAFF.

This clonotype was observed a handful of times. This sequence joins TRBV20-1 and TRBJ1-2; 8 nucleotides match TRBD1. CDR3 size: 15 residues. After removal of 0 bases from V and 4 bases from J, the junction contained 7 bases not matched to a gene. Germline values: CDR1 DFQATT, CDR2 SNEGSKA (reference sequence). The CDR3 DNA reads TGCAGTGCTAGAGATAAGAACAGGGGGATCTATGGCTACACCTTC. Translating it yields CSARDKNRGIYGYTF.

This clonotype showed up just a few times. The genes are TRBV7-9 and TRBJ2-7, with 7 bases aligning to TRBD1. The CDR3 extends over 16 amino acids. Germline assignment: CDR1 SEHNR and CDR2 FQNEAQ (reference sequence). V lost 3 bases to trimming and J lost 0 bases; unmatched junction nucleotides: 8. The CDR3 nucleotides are TGTGCCAGCAGCTTCACCGGACAGGCCCGCTCCTACGAGCAGTACTTC. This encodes CASSFTGQARSYEQYF.

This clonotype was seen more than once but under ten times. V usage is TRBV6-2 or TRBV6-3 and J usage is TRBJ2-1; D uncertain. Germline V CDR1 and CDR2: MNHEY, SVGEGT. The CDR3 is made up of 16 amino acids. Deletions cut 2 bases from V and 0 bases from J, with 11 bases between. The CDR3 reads CASSYAGTSSYNEQFF. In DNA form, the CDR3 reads TGTGCCAGCAGTTACGCAGGTACCAGCTCCTACAATGAGCAGTTCTTC.

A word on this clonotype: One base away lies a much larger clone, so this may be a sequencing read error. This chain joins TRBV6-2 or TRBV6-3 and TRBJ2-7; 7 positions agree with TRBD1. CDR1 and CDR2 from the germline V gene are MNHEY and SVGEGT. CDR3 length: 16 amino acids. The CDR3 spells CANSTRQGYSSYEQYF. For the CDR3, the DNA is TGTGCCAACAGTACCAGACAGGGCTACAGCTCCTACGAGCAGTACTTC.

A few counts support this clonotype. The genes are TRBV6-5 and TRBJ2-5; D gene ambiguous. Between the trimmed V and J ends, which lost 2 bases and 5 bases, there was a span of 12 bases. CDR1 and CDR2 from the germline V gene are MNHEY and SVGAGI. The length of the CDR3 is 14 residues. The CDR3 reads CASSYLPDAETQYF. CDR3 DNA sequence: TGTGCCAGCAGTTACCTACCTGACGCGGAGACCCAGTACTTC.

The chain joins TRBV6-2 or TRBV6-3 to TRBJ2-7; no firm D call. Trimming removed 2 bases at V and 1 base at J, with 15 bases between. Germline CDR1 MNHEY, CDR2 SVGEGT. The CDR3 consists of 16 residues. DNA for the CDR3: TGTGCCAGCAGTTACAACACAGCGACGATATCCTACGAGCAGTACTTC. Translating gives CASSYNTATISYEQYF.

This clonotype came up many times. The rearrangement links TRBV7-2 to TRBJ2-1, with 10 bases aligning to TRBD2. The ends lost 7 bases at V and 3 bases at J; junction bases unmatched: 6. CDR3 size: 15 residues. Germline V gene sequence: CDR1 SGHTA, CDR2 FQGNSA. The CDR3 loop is CASNEAGGNYNEQFF. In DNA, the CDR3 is TGTGCCAGCAATGAAGCGGGGGGGAACTACAATGAGCAGTTCTTC.

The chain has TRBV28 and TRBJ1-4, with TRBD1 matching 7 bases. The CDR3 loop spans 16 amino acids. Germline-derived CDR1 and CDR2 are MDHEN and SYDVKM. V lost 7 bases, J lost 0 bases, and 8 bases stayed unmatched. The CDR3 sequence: CASIGQETATNEKLFF. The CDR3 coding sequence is TGTGCCAGCATAGGACAGGAGACAGCAACTAATGAAAAACTGTTTTTT. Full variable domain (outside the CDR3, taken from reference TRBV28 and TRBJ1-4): DVKVTQSSRYLVKRTGEKVFLECVQDMDHENMFWYRQDPGLGLRLIYFSYDVKMKEKGDIPEGYSVSREKKERFSLILESASTNQTSMYLCASIGQETATNEKLFFGSGTQLSVL.

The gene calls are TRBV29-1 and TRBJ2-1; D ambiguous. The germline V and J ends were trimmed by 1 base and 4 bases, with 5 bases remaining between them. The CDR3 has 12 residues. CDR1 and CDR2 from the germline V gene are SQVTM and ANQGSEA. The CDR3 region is CSVEGRYNEQFF. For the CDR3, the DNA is TGCAGCGTTGAAGGACGGTACAATGAGCAGTTCTTC.

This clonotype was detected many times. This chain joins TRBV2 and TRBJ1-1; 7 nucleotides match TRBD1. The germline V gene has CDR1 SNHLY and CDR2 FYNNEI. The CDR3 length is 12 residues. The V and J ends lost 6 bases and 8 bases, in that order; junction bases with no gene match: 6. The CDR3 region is CASSESQGEAFF. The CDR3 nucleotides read TGTGCCAGCAGCGAGTCACAGGGGGAAGCTTTCTTT.

The CDR3 DNA reads TGTGCCACCTCCCGGCCGGCTAGCGGTTCCTACGAGCAGTACTTC. Amino acids: CATSRPASGSYEQYF. The chain combines TRBV28 with TRBJ2-7, with 7 bases matching TRBD2. CDR3 length equals 15 residues. V was pared by 10 bases and J by 1 base, with 13 bases of the junction left unmatched. Germline V gene lookup returns CDR1 MDHEN and CDR2 SYDVKM.

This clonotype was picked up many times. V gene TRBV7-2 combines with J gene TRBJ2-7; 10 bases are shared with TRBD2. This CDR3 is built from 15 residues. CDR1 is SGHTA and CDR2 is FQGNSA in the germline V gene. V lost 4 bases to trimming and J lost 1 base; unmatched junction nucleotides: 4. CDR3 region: CASSWTSGASYEQYF. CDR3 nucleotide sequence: TGTGCCAGCAGCTGGACTAGCGGCGCGTCCTACGAGCAGTACTTC.

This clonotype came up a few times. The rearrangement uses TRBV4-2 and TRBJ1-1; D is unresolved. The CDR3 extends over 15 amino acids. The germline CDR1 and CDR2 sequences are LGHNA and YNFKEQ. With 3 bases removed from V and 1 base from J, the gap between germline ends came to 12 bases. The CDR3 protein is CASSHEKGPNTEAFF. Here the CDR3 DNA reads TGTGCCAGCAGCCACGAAAAAGGGCCGAACACTGAAGCTTTCTTT.

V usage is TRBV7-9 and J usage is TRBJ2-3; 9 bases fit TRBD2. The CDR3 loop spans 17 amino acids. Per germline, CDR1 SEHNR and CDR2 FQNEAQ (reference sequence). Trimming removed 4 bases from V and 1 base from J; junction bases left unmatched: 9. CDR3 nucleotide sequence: TGTGCCAGCAGCTCCCCACGGCGGGGGGGGGGCACAGATACGCAGTATTTT. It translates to CASSSPRRGGGTDTQYF.

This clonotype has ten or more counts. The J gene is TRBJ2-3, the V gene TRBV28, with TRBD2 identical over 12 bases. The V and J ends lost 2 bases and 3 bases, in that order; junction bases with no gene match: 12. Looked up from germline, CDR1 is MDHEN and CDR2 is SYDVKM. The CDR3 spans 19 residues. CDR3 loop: CASSLPSGGVQVATDTQYF. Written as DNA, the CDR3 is TGTGCCAGCAGTTTACCTAGCGGGGGGGTCCAGGTGGCGACAGATACGCAGTATTTT.

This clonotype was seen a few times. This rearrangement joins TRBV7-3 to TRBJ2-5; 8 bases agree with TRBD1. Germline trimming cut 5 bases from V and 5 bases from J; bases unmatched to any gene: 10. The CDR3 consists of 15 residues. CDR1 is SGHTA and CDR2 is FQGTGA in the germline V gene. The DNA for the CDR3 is TGTGCCAGCAGCCCGACTCCCACAGGGGGTGAGACCCAGTACTTC. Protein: CASSPTPTGGETQYF. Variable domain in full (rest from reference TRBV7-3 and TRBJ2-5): GAGVSQTPSNKVTEKGKYVELRCDPISGHTALYWYRQSLGQGPEFLIYFQGTGAADDSGLPNDRFFAVRPEGSVSTLKIQRTERGDSAVYLCASSPTPTGGETQYFGPGTRLLVL.

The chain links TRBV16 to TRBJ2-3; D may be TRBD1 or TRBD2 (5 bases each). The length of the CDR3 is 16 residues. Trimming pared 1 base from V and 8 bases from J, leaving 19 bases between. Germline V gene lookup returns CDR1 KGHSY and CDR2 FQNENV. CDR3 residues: CASSQWGTPVKGTQYF. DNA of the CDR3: TGTGCCAGCAGCCAATGGGGGACGCCTGTGAAGGGTACGCAGTATTTT. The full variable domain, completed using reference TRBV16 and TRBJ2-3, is GEEVAQTPKHLVRGEGQKAKLYCAPIKGHSYVFWYQQVLKNEFKFLISFQNENVFDETGMPKERFSAKCLPNSPCSLEIQATKLEDSAVYFCASSQWGTPVKGTQYFGPGTRLTVL.

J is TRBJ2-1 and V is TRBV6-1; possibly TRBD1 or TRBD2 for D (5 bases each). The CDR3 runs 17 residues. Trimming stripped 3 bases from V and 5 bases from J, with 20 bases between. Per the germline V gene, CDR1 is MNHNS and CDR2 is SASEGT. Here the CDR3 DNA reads TGTGCCAGCAGTGAGGACGCCGGGGCAGGGCCGAACAATGAGCAGTTCTTC. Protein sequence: CASSEDAGAGPNNEQFF.

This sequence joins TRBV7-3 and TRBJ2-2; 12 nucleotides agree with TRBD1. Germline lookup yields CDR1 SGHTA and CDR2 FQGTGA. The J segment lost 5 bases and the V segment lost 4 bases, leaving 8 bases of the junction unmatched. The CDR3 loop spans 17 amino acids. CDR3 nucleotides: TGTGCCAGCAGCTCCCACCGGGACAGGGGGCTGACCGGGGAGCTGTTTTTT. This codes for CASSSHRDRGLTGELFF. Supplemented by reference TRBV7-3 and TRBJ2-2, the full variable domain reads GAGVSQTPSNKVTEKGKYVELRCDPISGHTALYWYRQSLGQGPEFLIYFQGTGAADDSGLPNDRFFAVRPEGSVSTLKIQRTERGDSAVYLCASSSHRDRGLTGELFFGEGSRLTVL.

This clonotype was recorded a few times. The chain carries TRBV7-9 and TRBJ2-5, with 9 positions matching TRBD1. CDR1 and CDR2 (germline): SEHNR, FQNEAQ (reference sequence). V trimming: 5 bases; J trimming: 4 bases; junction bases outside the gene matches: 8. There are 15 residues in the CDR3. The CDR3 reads CASSPGQGIGETQYF. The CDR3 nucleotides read TGTGCCAGCAGCCCGGGACAGGGTATAGGAGAGACCCAGTACTTC.

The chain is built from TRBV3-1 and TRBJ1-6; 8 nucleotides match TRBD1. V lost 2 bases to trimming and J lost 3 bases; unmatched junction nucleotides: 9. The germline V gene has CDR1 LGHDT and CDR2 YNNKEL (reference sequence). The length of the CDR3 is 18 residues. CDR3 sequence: CASSQLPTGAGYNSPLHF. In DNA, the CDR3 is TGTGCCAGCAGCCAACTACCGACAGGGGCGGGCTATAATTCACCCCTCCACTTT.

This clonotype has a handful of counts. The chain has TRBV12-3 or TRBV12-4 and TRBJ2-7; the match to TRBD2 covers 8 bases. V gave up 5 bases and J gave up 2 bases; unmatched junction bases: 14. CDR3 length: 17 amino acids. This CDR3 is CASSPPPGLVQTYEQYF. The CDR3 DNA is TGTGCCAGCAGTCCACCCCCGGGACTAGTACAAACCTACGAGCAGTACTTC.